The 30 T cell receptor beta chains given below trace back to one sample, sequenced in a study of cytomegalovirus exposure and HLA in healthy donors. The PCR made use of 60 Vbeta and 13 Jbeta primers. The repertoire was sequenced with immunoSEQ multiplex PCR; TCRdb's copy has only in-frame clones and lacks some. The sample consists of 150,000 to 200,000 clones, around 81% of them appearing once. The sample was PBMCs. The receptors stem from a man aged 18 to 29 in good health and CMV-seronegative.

The rearrangement uses TRBV7-6 and TRBJ2-7, with TRBD2 identical over 8 bases. V shed 1 base, J shed 2 bases, and the junction held 4 bases outside the gene matches. In germline, CDR1 is SGHVS, CDR2 FNYEAQ. The CDR3 runs to 15 residues. The DNA for the CDR3 is TGTGCCAGCAGCTTAGATAGCGGGGTTCCCTACGAGCAGTACTTC. Translation: CASSLDSGVPYEQYF.

This chain joins TRBV4-3 and TRBJ1-3; possible D gene TRBD1, 5 bases. There are 15 residues in the CDR3. CDR1 LGHNA and CDR2 YSLEER come from the germline V gene. V was clipped by 1 base and J by 1 base, with 8 bases between them. CDR3 region: CASSQGSGSGNTIYF. The CDR3 region has the DNA TGCGCCAGCAGCCAAGGGTCAGGGTCTGGAAACACCATATATTTT.

The J gene is TRBJ1-5, the V gene TRBV19; D might be TRBD1 (5 bases). Trimming removed 4 bases at V and 9 bases at J, with 16 bases between. The CDR3 is made up of 14 amino acids. The germline CDR1 and CDR2 sequences are LNHDA and SQIVND (reference sequence). Here the CDR3 reads CASSTDRGFLPQHF. The CDR3 coding sequence is TGTGCCAGTAGTACAGATCGGGGGTTCTTGCCCCAGCATTTT.

The CDR3 region is CASSTGTNLNNEQFF. The DNA for the CDR3 is TGTGCCAGCTCAACCGGGACAAACCTCAACAATGAGCAGTTCTTC. The chain recombines TRBV18 with TRBJ2-1; weak D call: TRBD1 (6 bases). Germline assignment: CDR1 KGHSH and CDR2 LQKENI. With 5 bases removed from V and 5 bases from J, the gap between germline ends came to 16 bases. The CDR3 has 15 residues. Full variable domain (rest looked up from reference TRBV18 and TRBJ2-1): NAGVMQNPRHLVRRRGQEARLRCSPMKGHSHVYWYRQLPEEGLKFMVYLQKENIIDESGMPKERFSAEFPKEGPSILRIQQVVRGDSAAYFCASSTGTNLNNEQFFGPGTRLTVL.

This clone was seen just once. The J gene is TRBJ1-2, the V gene TRBV5-5; 7 bases agree with TRBD1. Germline CDR1 is SGHKS and CDR2 is YYEKEE (reference sequence). This CDR3 has 14 residues. J gave up 4 bases and V 0 bases, and 3 bases lay outside the gene matches. CDR3 loop: CASSLETGSYGYTF. CDR3 nucleotide sequence: TGTGCCAGCAGCTTGGAGACAGGGTCCTATGGCTACACCTTC.

The V gene is TRBV4-1, the J gene TRBJ2-5; D is uncertain. The CDR3 loop spans 16 amino acids. Trimming took off 0 bases at V and 2 bases at J, with 13 bases between the two ends. The V gene's germline CDR1 is MGHRA and CDR2 YSYEKL. CDR3 amino acids: CASSQEIPSSQETQYF. CDR3 sequence (DNA): TGCGCCAGCAGCCAAGAAATACCAAGCTCGCAAGAGACCCAGTACTTC.

This rearrangement joins TRBV15 to TRBJ1-6; weak D call: TRBD1 (5 bases). V was shortened by 0 bases and J by 9 bases, with 15 bases between the two germline ends. This CDR3 has 16 residues. Germline values: CDR1 LNHNV, CDR2 YYDKDF (reference sequence). The CDR3 DNA follows: TGTGCCACCAGCAGAGATCATGCAGGGCAGGGTTCACCCCTCCACTTT. This codes for CATSRDHAGQGSPLHF.

This clone was counted a few times. The V and J genes are TRBV10-2 and TRBJ1-2, with D possibly being TRBD1 (5 bases). Germline V gene lookup returns CDR1 WSHSY and CDR2 SAAADI. V lost 10 bases, J lost 0 bases, and 18 bases lay in between. CDR3 length equals 15 residues. CDR3 amino acids: CAIRDGLQANYGYTF. The CDR3 nucleotides read TGCGCCATCCGGGACGGACTACAGGCTAACTATGGCTACACCTTC.

The chain employs TRBV10-3 and TRBJ2-5, with unresolved D. CDR1 is ENHRY and CDR2 is SYGVKD in the germline V gene. The CDR3 spans 14 residues. Trimming cost V 4 bases and J 1 base, with 10 bases left between them. The CDR3 sequence is CAISAVDIQETQYF. CDR3 nucleotide sequence: TGTGCCATCAGTGCGGTTGACATCCAAGAGACCCAGTACTTC.

The rearrangement links TRBV27 to TRBJ2-5; possible D gene TRBD1, 6 bases. CDR1 is MNHEY, CDR2 SMNVEV, per germline (reference sequence). Trimming took off 7 bases at V and 0 bases at J, with 21 bases between the two ends. The CDR3 has 17 residues. CDR3 nucleotide sequence: TGTGCCAGCACCCCGGGCGGATCTAGGGGGTACCAAGAGACCCAGTACTTC. Amino acid sequence: CASTPGGSRGYQETQYF.

The V gene is TRBV6-5, the J gene TRBJ1-5, with D perhaps matching TRBD1 (5 bases). This CDR3 is 14 amino acids long. The V gene lost 3 bases and the J gene lost 5 bases, with 11 bases spanning the gap. CDR1 is MNHEY, CDR2 SVGAGI, per germline. DNA for the CDR3: TGTGCCAGCAGTTATTCGCAGGGCGATCAGCCCCAGCATTTT. It translates to CASSYSQGDQPQHF.

The J gene is TRBJ1-5, the V gene TRBV11-2; TRBD1 matches at 12 bases. The CDR3 has 18 residues. The V gene end was trimmed by 1 base and the J gene end by 0 bases; junction bases not matched to a gene: 4. Germline V gene data show CDR1 as SGHAT and CDR2 as FQNNGV. The CDR3, as DNA: TGTGCCAGCAGCTTAGGGGACAGGGGGCTTTTTAGCAATCAGCCCCAGCATTTT. This sequence encodes CASSLGDRGLFSNQPQHF. The entire variable domain, with the rest obtained from reference TRBV11-2 and TRBJ1-5, is as follows: EAGVAQSPRYKIIEKRQSVAFWCNPISGHATLYWYQQILGQGPKLLIQFQNNGVVDDSQLPKDRFSAERLKGVDSTLKIQPAKLEDSAVYLCASSLGDRGLFSNQPQHFGDGTRLSIL.

This clone was picked up a small number of times. This chain joins TRBV9 and TRBJ1-4, with TRBD1 identical over 10 bases. Germline CDR1 reads SGDLS; CDR2 reads YYNGEE. This CDR3 contains 15 residues. V lost 4 bases to trimming and J lost 8 bases; unmatched junction nucleotides: 8. The CDR3 loop reads CASSHYGTGDEKLFF. CDR3 DNA sequence: TGTGCCAGCAGCCACTACGGGACAGGGGACGAAAAACTGTTTTTT.

The chain couples TRBV7-9 to TRBJ2-7; no clear D. Trimming removed 1 base at V and 6 bases at J, with 4 bases between. This CDR3 comprises 11 residues. In germline, CDR1 is SEHNR, CDR2 FQNEAQ (reference sequence). The CDR3 DNA sequence: TGTGCCAGCAGCTTAGACACCGAGCAGTACTTC. Translation gives CASSLDTEQYF.

This chain connects TRBV11-3 to TRBJ2-7; D not resolved. This CDR3 is built from 13 residues. Germline V lookup: CDR1 SGHNT, CDR2 YENEEA. V was clipped by 5 bases and J by 0 bases, with 8 bases between them. CDR3: CASSPQASYEQYF. The CDR3 DNA follows: TGTGCCAGCAGCCCCCAGGCCTCCTACGAGCAGTACTTC. The full variable domain, completed using reference TRBV11-3 and TRBJ2-7, is EAGVVQSPRYKIIEKKQPVAFWCNPISGHNTLYWYLQNLGQGPELLIRYENEEAVDDSQLPKDRFSAERLKGVDSTLKIQPAELGDSAVYLCASSPQASYEQYFGPGTRLTVT.

The chain uses TRBV11-3 and TRBJ2-3; possible D gene TRBD1, 5 bases. V dropped 3 bases and J dropped 1 base, with 8 bases sitting between them. In germline, CDR1 is SGHNT, CDR2 YENEEA. The CDR3 length is 14 residues. The CDR3 coding sequence is TGTGCCAGCAGCTTCGGACAACGCACAGATACGCAGTATTTT. Translation gives CASSFGQRTDTQYF. The variable domain in full, with the rest retrieved from reference TRBV11-3 and TRBJ2-3, is EAGVVQSPRYKIIEKKQPVAFWCNPISGHNTLYWYLQNLGQGPELLIRYENEEAVDDSQLPKDRFSAERLKGVDSTLKIQPAELGDSAVYLCASSFGQRTDTQYFGPGTRLTVL.

This clone has just one count. The chain uses TRBV28 and TRBJ1-6; 8 positions match TRBD1. This CDR3 region has 17 residues. V gave up 6 bases and J gave up 4 bases; unmatched junction bases: 11. Germline V lookup: CDR1 MDHEN, CDR2 SYDVKM. The CDR3 coding sequence is TGTGCCAGCAGAATGGGAACCAGGGGGCTGTATAATTCACCCCTCCACTTT. It yields the protein CASRMGTRGLYNSPLHF.

This clone was seen a single time. This sequence joins TRBV2 and TRBJ2-1; 9 bases fit TRBD1. V lost 6 bases, J lost 5 bases, and 8 bases stayed unmatched. This CDR3 region has 15 residues. In germline, CDR1 is SNHLY, CDR2 FYNNEI. CDR3: CASRLRDRDDNEQFF. The CDR3 region has the DNA TGTGCCAGCAGACTCCGGGACAGGGATGACAATGAGCAGTTCTTC.

This clone was seen a single time. The chain couples TRBV19 to TRBJ2-3; 8 bases are shared with TRBD2. After removal of 1 base from V and 2 bases from J, the junction contained 17 bases not matched to a gene. The CDR3 is made up of 20 amino acids. Germline CDR1 is LNHDA and CDR2 is SQIVND (reference sequence). This CDR3 reads CASSIVGGDHSGEITDTQYF. The CDR3 DNA follows: TGTGCCAGTAGTATAGTTGGGGGGGACCATAGCGGGGAGATCACAGATACGCAGTATTTT.

V gene TRBV29-1 combines with J gene TRBJ1-2, with 10 bases lining up with TRBD1. The V gene's germline CDR1 is SQVTM and CDR2 ANQGSEA. The CDR3 has 13 amino acids. The junction had 3 bases not matched to a gene; V was cut back by 3 bases and J by 5 bases. The DNA of the CDR3 is TGCAGCGTTGAGTCGGGACAGGGGTATGGCTACACCTTC. This sequence encodes CSVESGQGYGYTF.

This sequence joins TRBV11-2 and TRBJ2-7; tentatively, D is TRBD1 (5 bases). The CDR3 runs to 14 residues. Germline-derived CDR1 and CDR2 are SGHAT and FQNNGV. V gave up 5 bases and J gave up 0 bases, with 11 bases separating them. CDR3 nucleotide sequence: TGTGCCAGCAGCATCGGACAAAGCTCCTACGAGCAGTACTTC. It yields the protein CASSIGQSSYEQYF.

The chain couples TRBV5-6 to TRBJ2-2, with 12 positions matching TRBD2. J was trimmed by 6 bases and V by 4 bases; bases with no gene match: 7. Per the germline V gene, CDR1 is SGHDT and CDR2 is YYEEEE. The CDR3 length is 16 residues. CDR3 in amino acids: CASSRLAGGLAGELFF. In DNA form, the CDR3 reads TGTGCCAGCAGCCGCCTAGCGGGGGGGCTGGCCGGGGAGCTGTTTTTT.

The rearrangement joins TRBV5-1 to TRBJ2-1, with 13 bases aligning to TRBD2. CDR3 length: 15 amino acids. Germline CDR1 is SGHRS and CDR2 is YFSETQ. With V trimmed by 2 bases and J by 9 bases, 5 bases remained unmatched. CDR3 DNA sequence: TGCGCCAGCAGCTTAACTAGCGGGGGGGCCGGTGAGCAGTTCTTC. The encoded protein is CASSLTSGGAGEQFF.

The genes are TRBV5-1 and TRBJ2-3; 13 bases line up with TRBD2. The V and J ends lost 0 bases and 3 bases, in that order; junction bases with no gene match: 4. The germline V gene encodes CDR1 SGHRS and CDR2 YFSETQ. This CDR3 has 17 residues. The CDR3 here is CASSLGWTSGSTDTQYF. DNA for the CDR3: TGCGCCAGCAGCTTGGGGTGGACTAGCGGGAGTACAGATACGCAGTATTTT.

V is TRBV2 and J is TRBJ1-3, with D perhaps TRBD1 (5 bases). Germline V gives CDR1 SNHLY, CDR2 FYNNEI. V dropped 3 bases and J dropped 3 bases, with 12 bases sitting between them. This CDR3 contains 15 residues. Written as DNA, the CDR3 is TGTGCCAGCAGTGAGGGCAGGGATTATGGAAACACCATATATTTT. As protein: CASSEGRDYGNTIYF.

V and J are TRBV27 and TRBJ2-7, with 9 bases matching TRBD1. Trimming cost V 8 bases and J 4 bases; bases outside gene matches: 9. Germline V gene data show CDR1 as MNHEY and CDR2 as SMNVEV (reference sequence). The CDR3 is made up of 14 amino acids. The CDR3 nucleotides read TGTGCCAGCGCCGCCGGGACAGGGCCGTACGAGCAGTACTTC. Amino acids: CASAAGTGPYEQYF.

The genes are TRBV21-1 and TRBJ1-4; TRBD1, as called in the table, went unchecked against the DNA. TRBV21-1 is a documented pseudogene. CDR3 length equals 13 residues. The CDR3 protein is CASLDRDTEKLFF. The CDR3 nucleotides are TGTGCCAGCCTCGACAGGGATACTGAAAAACTGTTTTTT.

DNA for the CDR3: TGTGCCAGCTCACCGGCCGCAATGAACACTGAAGCTTTCTTT. Encoded protein: CASSPAAMNTEAFF. The genes are TRBV18 and TRBJ1-1; D remains unclear. Germline CDR1 and CDR2: KGHSH and LQKENI. There are 14 residues in the CDR3. V was trimmed by 3 bases and J by 0 bases, leaving 8 bases between them. The full variable domain, with the rest looked up from reference TRBV18 and TRBJ1-1, is NAGVMQNPRHLVRRRGQEARLRCSPMKGHSHVYWYRQLPEEGLKFMVYLQKENIIDESGMPKERFSAEFPKEGPSILRIQQVVRGDSAAYFCASSPAAMNTEAFFGQGTRLTVV.

The chain has TRBV7-6 and TRBJ2-1; no firm D call. The CDR3 totals 12 residues. V lost 1 base and J 9 bases, leaving 7 bases between the germline ends. Germline V gene sequence: CDR1 SGHVS, CDR2 FNYEAQ. The CDR3 protein is CASSLESFEQFF. The CDR3 nucleotides read TGTGCCAGCAGCTTAGAGAGTTTTGAGCAGTTCTTC.

The genes are TRBV5-1 and TRBJ2-5; D is unclear. This CDR3 comprises 11 residues. Germline V gene data show CDR1 as SGHRS and CDR2 as YFSETQ. Trimming removed 2 bases at V and 4 bases at J, with 3 bases between. The CDR3 DNA reads TGCGCCAGCAGCTTTCGAGAGACCCAGTACTTC. Translating gives CASSFRETQYF.